This TCR beta chain was identified in a study of blood T cell repertoires in COVID-19. Study overall: The United States, Italy and Spain were the sources of the acute and convalescent COVID-19 samples. Sources were T cells, B-cell-depleted T cells, or PBMCs; the material itself was cDNA or gDNA.

Per the original methods: Estimation of nucleated cell counts was performed using reference gene primer amplification. Profiling relied on immunoSEQ multiplex PCR, and the TCRdb table lists in-frame clones only, not all of them. Clonal size and the V and J genes are those of that table, whereas D and trimming came from the DNA. Of about 53,000 clones in the sample, 86% were seen once. The length of the CDR3 is 16 residues. This sequence originates from an elderly man with acute or convalescent COVID-19. V gene TRBV21-1 combines with J gene TRBJ1-5; the D segment call TRBD1 is taken from the table without a DNA check. TRBV21-1 is listed as a pseudogene. Sequencing was done on a sample of peripheral blood. CDR3 amino acids: CASSKTLTGSRKPQHF. The CDR3, as DNA: TGTGCCAGCAGCAAAACCCTGACAGGGTCGAGGAAGCCCCAGCATTTT.